This TCR beta chain stems from a study of cytomegalovirus exposure and HLA in healthy donors. V was trimmed by 3 bases and J by 6 bases, leaving 5 bases between them. Per germline, CDR1 SEHNR and CDR2 FQNEAQ (reference sequence). The length of the CDR3 is 12 residues. Notes on this clone: The antigen remains undetermined.

Study-wide results and limits: As a later analysis revealed, most CMV-associated TCR beta chains appeared HLA-restricted. A link between a missense DCLRE1C variant and TCR beta V- and J-gene trimming emerged from a later analysis. Overall, approximately 150 TCR beta chains were annotated as cytomegalovirus-associated.

PCR amplification relied on 60 Vbeta primers (plus 13 Jbeta primers). TCRdb's table, derived via immunoSEQ multiplex PCR, lists solely in-frame clones and lacks some. In the table there are about 160,000 clones, roughly 80% of which are singletons. The clonotype was recovered from a male donor in good health and CMV-seropositive. The specimen was PBMCs. The V call is TRBV7-9, the J call TRBJ2-2; D is unclear. CDR3 DNA sequence: TGTGCCAGCAGCTTGCCAGCCGGGGAGCTGTTTTTT. It encodes CASSLPAGELFF. Full variable domain (outside the CDR3, taken from reference TRBV7-9 and TRBJ2-2): DTGVSQNPRHKITKRGQNVTFRCDPISEHNRLYWYRQTLGQGPEFLTYFQNEAQLEKSRLLSDRFSAERPKGSFSTLEIQRTEQGDSAMYLCASSLPAGELFFGEGSRLTVL.